This T cell receptor beta chain was recovered during a study of cytomegalovirus exposure and HLA in healthy donors. Study at large: A preliminary data release comprised roughly 85 million unique TCRs obtained from HLA-typed donors. Overall study results and limits: When analyzed later, the rates of TCR association showed variation by HLA locus, with DRB1 the most and HLA-C the fewest. Later analysis found that TCR beta chains associated with HLA were more clonally expanded than other, equally common chains.

60 Vbeta and 13 Jbeta primers were used in PCR. TCRdb keeps only in-frame clones here, not all; method: immunoSEQ multiplex PCR. Here the sample spans around 150,000 clones, about two thirds being singletons. Healthy bone marrow donors made up the cohort. This clone has a handful of counts. As yet, its antigen is unknown. Sequencing used PBMCs. This TCR was sampled from a woman aged 18 to 35 in good health and CMV-seropositive.

CDR3 amino acids: CASSGPSGRNEQYF. Written as DNA, the CDR3 is TGTGCCAGCAGTGGTCCGAGCGGGAGGAACGAGCAGTACTTC. The chain links TRBV2 to TRBJ2-7, with 9 bases aligning to TRBD2. The V gene end was trimmed by 4 bases and the J gene end by 5 bases; junction bases not matched to a gene: 6. The germline V gene encodes CDR1 SNHLY and CDR2 FYNNEI. The CDR3 has 14 residues.